This TCR beta chain was found in a study of cytomegalovirus exposure and HLA in healthy donors. Each of the donors was a healthy bone marrow donor. On this clone itself: As yet, its antigen is unknown. One junction end does not reproduce the germline sequence, and a read error may be involved.

60 Vbeta and 13 Jbeta primers were used in PCR. Using immunoSEQ multiplex PCR, the repertoire was profiled, and TCRdb retains in-frame clones only, with some absent. The repertoire holds around 280,000 clones, with 85% to 90% as singletons. The CDR3 runs to 13 residues. CDR1 SSHAT and CDR2 FNYEAQ come from the germline V gene (reference sequence). Study-level points and caveats: In a later analysis, V- and J-gene trimming of beta chains associated with a DCLRE1C missense variant, replicated independently.

This receptor was identified in a woman younger than 30 in good health and CMV-seronegative. Sequencing was carried out using PBMCs. The chain links TRBV7-7 to TRBJ2-7; 7 bases fit TRBD1. In DNA form, the CDR3 reads TGTGCTAGCAGCTTCGACAGGGATCACGAGCAGTACTTC. It translates to CASSFDRDHEQYF.